This T cell receptor beta chain was recovered during a study of T cell responses to AZD1222 COVID-19 vaccine. General study points: Without day 14 samples, only post-peak T cell repertoires were studied.

CDR3 length: 13 amino acids. V lost 3 bases to trimming and J lost 1 base, with 6 bases between them. Sequenced by immunoSEQ multiplex PCR; TCRdb stores in-frame clones only, minus some. The sample has 99,000 or so clones, roughly 86% seen once. Worth noting for this clone: Its antigen is currently unknown.

The chain couples TRBV12-3 or TRBV12-4 to TRBJ1-1; the D gene is possibly TRBD1 (5 bases). This sample comprised peripheral blood, obtained 28 days after the second dose of the MenACWY control vaccine. This TCR derives from an adult who received the MenACWY meningococcal vaccine as a control. CDR3 region: CASSFQGNTEAFF. The CDR3, as DNA: TGTGCCAGCAGTTTTCAGGGGAACACTGAAGCTTTCTTT.